This T cell receptor (beta chain) was recorded in a study of memory CD4+ T cells and cytomegalovirus serostatus. Study results and caveats: Suggested: most of the CMV-linked TCR signature lies in CD4+ memory cells.

Per the authors' pipeline: After removing out-of-frame reads, over 2 million distinct TCRbeta sequences remained. Some clones are missing from TCRdb's copy, which holds only in-frame ones; the method was immunoSEQ multiplex PCR. The V and J calls and clone size are taken from that table; D and trimming were inferred from the DNA. The sample has 75,000 to 95,000 clones, around 80% seen once; the top ten hold less than 0.9%. Single viable CD3+CD4+CD8-CD45RO+ cells were sorted as the memory CD4+ T cells. CMV serostatus came from serum IgG against pp150, pp28, p38, p52. Trimming pared 5 bases from V and 3 bases from J, leaving 20 bases between. This CDR3 contains 16 residues. Germline V CDR1 and CDR2: MDHEN, SYDVKM. A few counts support this clone. The antigen is unknown.

What was sequenced was memory CD4+ T cells from blood. The gene calls are TRBV28 and TRBJ2-7, with D uncertain. This receptor was taken from an adult in good health and CMV-seronegative. The CDR3 here is CASSPRSDWFRYEQYF. CDR3 DNA: TGTGCCAGCAGTCCTCGCTCTGATTGGTTTCGCTACGAGCAGTACTTC.